This passage covers 23 T cell receptor beta chains from one sample sequenced in a study of cytomegalovirus exposure and HLA in healthy donors. Generated by immunoSEQ multiplex PCR, the TCRdb table keeps only in-frame clones and is missing some. In the table there are roughly 330,000 clones, roughly 87% of which are singletons. The specimen was PBMCs. The receptors originated from a woman younger than 45 in good health and CMV-seropositive.

The rearrangement uses TRBV6-1 and TRBJ2-2, with a tentative D call TRBD1 (6 bases). V was pared by 6 bases and J by 1 base, with 9 bases between. The CDR3 contains 14 residues. The V gene's germline CDR1 is MNHNS and CDR2 SASEGT. CDR3 sequence (DNA): TGTGCCAGCAGCCTGGGACAGAACACCGGGGAGCTGTTTTTT. Translated, it gives CASSLGQNTGELFF.

The chain carries TRBV9 and TRBJ1-2; 7 bases are shared with TRBD1. V gave up 3 bases and J gave up 4 bases; unmatched junction bases: 9. There are 15 residues in the CDR3. Germline V lookup: CDR1 SGDLS, CDR2 YYNGEE. The DNA for the CDR3 is TGTGCCAGCAGCGGGATCGGGACAGTACGCTATGGCTACACCTTC. Protein product: CASSGIGTVRYGYTF.

The chain combines TRBV5-6 with TRBJ2-1; D is possibly TRBD1 or TRBD2 (6 bases each). The germline V gene encodes CDR1 SGHDT and CDR2 YYEEEE. V was clipped by 4 bases and J by 0 bases, with 14 bases between them. CDR3 size: 16 residues. CDR3 in amino acids: CASSLGGKASYNEQFF. The CDR3 bases are TGTGCCAGCAGCCTAGGGGGGAAGGCCTCCTACAATGAGCAGTTCTTC.

This sequence joins TRBV6-5 and TRBJ1-5; TRBD1 might be the D (6 bases). CDR1 and CDR2 (germline): MNHEY, SVGAGI. V was cut by 5 bases and J by 5 bases, with 16 bases left in between. The CDR3 contains 15 residues. CDR3: CASSQVTGSDQPQHF. CDR3 DNA: TGTGCCAGCAGTCAAGTAACAGGGTCGGATCAGCCCCAGCATTTT.

This clone was recorded once. The gene calls are TRBV7-7 and TRBJ2-5; 16 bases match TRBD2. With 5 bases clipped from V and 5 bases from J, the junction kept 8 bases outside the gene matches. CDR1 is SSHAT and CDR2 is FNYEAQ in the germline V gene (reference sequence). The CDR3 is 17 amino acids. CDR3 DNA: TGTGCCAGCAGCACCGCGGGACTAGCGGGAGGGCGGGAGACCCAGTACTTC. This codes for CASSTAGLAGGRETQYF.

The V call is TRBV5-1, the J call TRBJ1-4; TRBD1 matches 8 bases. Losses at the gene ends were 4 bases for V and 2 bases for J; bases not matched to a gene: 13. Per germline, CDR1 SGHRS and CDR2 YFSETQ. This CDR3 is built from 18 residues. The DNA for the CDR3 is TGCGCCAGCAGCATATCTCCTCAGGGGGCGGTGACTAATGAAAAACTGTTTTTT. It yields the protein CASSISPQGAVTNEKLFF.

The chain carries TRBV5-6 and TRBJ1-1; 7 nucleotides align to TRBD1. Per the germline V gene, CDR1 is SGHDT and CDR2 is YYEEEE. The CDR3 is 15 residues long. The junction had 6 bases not matched to a gene; V was cut back by 4 bases and J by 0 bases. The CDR3 region has the DNA TGTGCCAGCAGCGGAAGGGGGCGCCTGAACACTGAAGCTTTCTTT. Translated, it gives CASSGRGRLNTEAFF.

V and J are TRBV2 and TRBJ1-2, with 7 bases that match TRBD1. The germline V gene encodes CDR1 SNHLY and CDR2 FYNNEI. The CDR3 is made up of 18 amino acids. V lost 1 base, J lost 4 bases, and 15 bases stayed unmatched. The CDR3, as DNA: TGTGCCAGCAGTGAAGTCCGGGCGCGCAAGGACAGGATCTATGGCTACACCTTC. It encodes CASSEVRARKDRIYGYTF.

The rearrangement uses TRBV11-2 and TRBJ2-7, with 8 bases matching TRBD1. In germline, CDR1 is SGHAT, CDR2 FQNNGV. This CDR3 spans 13 amino acids. V shed 5 bases, J shed 7 bases, and the junction held 7 bases outside the gene matches. The CDR3 sequence: CASSRDRISEQYF. The CDR3 coding sequence is TGTGCCAGCAGCCGGGACAGGATTTCAGAGCAGTACTTC.

V is TRBV5-1 and J is TRBJ2-7; 9 bases line up with TRBD1. This CDR3 contains 14 residues. Germline CDR1 reads SGHRS; CDR2 reads YFSETQ. The V and J ends lost 4 bases and 5 bases, in that order; junction bases with no gene match: 7. This CDR3 reads CASSIGQGTDEQYF. In DNA form, the CDR3 reads TGCGCCAGCAGCATTGGACAGGGGACCGACGAGCAGTACTTC.

The chain combines TRBV7-6 with TRBJ1-1; D remains ambiguous. Deletions cut 4 bases from V and 0 bases from J, with 9 bases between. Per the germline V gene, CDR1 is SGHVS and CDR2 is FNYEAQ. The CDR3 covers 14 residues. CDR3 sequence (DNA): TGTGCCAGCAGCTCTCAATTATTGAACACTGAAGCTTTCTTT. Translation gives CASSSQLLNTEAFF. Looking up the rest from reference TRBV7-6 and TRBJ1-1 gives the full variable domain: GAGVSQSPRYKVTKRGQDVALRCDPISGHVSLYWYRQALGQGPEFLTYFNYEAQQDKSGLPNDRFSAERPEGSISTLTIQRTEQRDSAMYRCASSSQLLNTEAFFGQGTRLTVV.

This sequence joins TRBV2 and TRBJ1-3; D possibly corresponds to TRBD1 (5 bases). CDR3 size: 15 residues. Trimming stripped 7 bases from V and 8 bases from J, with 21 bases between. The germline V gene has CDR1 SNHLY and CDR2 FYNNEI. This CDR3 reads CASNGQVPGSDTIYF. The CDR3 DNA reads as TGTGCCAGCAACGGACAAGTGCCGGGTAGTGACACCATATATTTT.

The chain couples TRBV4-3 to TRBJ2-7; D might be TRBD1 or TRBD2, each matching 6 bases. The ends were cut back, 1 base at V and 5 bases at J, with 18 bases in the middle. CDR1 is LGHNA, CDR2 YSLEER, per germline. The CDR3 consists of 16 residues. The CDR3 spells CASSQVWGAGGNEQYF. CDR3 bases: TGCGCCAGCAGCCAAGTATGGGGGGCCGGGGGAAACGAGCAGTACTTC.

The V and J genes are TRBV28 and TRBJ1-2, with 7 bases lining up with TRBD1. The CDR3 is 11 amino acids. The junction had 3 bases not matched to a gene; V was cut back by 6 bases and J by 8 bases. Germline CDR1 reads MDHEN; CDR2 reads SYDVKM. The DNA of the CDR3 is TGTGCCAGCAGAACAGGGGTGGGCTACACCTTC. Its translation: CASRTGVGYTF.

This chain connects TRBV15 to TRBJ1-1; 7 nucleotides line up with TRBD1. The CDR3 has 19 amino acids. V was pared by 0 bases and J by 1 base, with 14 bases of the junction left unmatched. Germline V gives CDR1 LNHNV, CDR2 YYDKDF (reference sequence). Here the CDR3 reads CATSREGGGRYSANTEAFF. DNA of the CDR3: TGTGCCACCAGCAGAGAGGGAGGGGGCCGGTATTCGGCGAACACTGAAGCTTTCTTT.

This clone was picked up a small number of times. The chain combines TRBV6-1 with TRBJ1-6, with D perhaps matching TRBD1 (5 bases). The CDR3 extends over 17 amino acids. V lost 2 bases to trimming and J lost 0 bases, with 11 bases between them. Germline V lookup: CDR1 MNHNS, CDR2 SASEGT. CDR3 coding DNA: TGTGCCAGCAGTGAAAACAGGCCCGACTCCTATAATTCACCCCTCCACTTT. It yields the protein CASSENRPDSYNSPLHF.

Remarks on this clone: Mismatch with germline at one junction end may stem from a read error. The chain couples TRBV7-9 to TRBJ2-5, with D perhaps matching TRBD1 (6 bases). Near its end, the DNA agrees better with TRBJ2-7, so the J call may be wrong. The CDR3 consists of 15 residues. Germline assignment: CDR1 SEHNR and CDR2 FQNEAQ (reference sequence). CDR3: CAGSSGQSNTYEQYF. The CDR3, as DNA: TGTGCCGGCAGCTCAGGACAGAGTAATACCTACGAGCAGTACTTC.

V and J are TRBV5-1 and TRBJ2-1, with TRBD2 matching 7 bases. This CDR3 has 15 residues. The V gene's germline CDR1 is SGHRS and CDR2 YFSETQ. V lost 1 base and J lost 2; bases outside the gene matches: 3. DNA of the CDR3: TGCGCCAGCAGCTTGCCAGCGGGAACCTACAATGAGCAGTTCTTC. It translates to CASSLPAGTYNEQFF.

This chain links TRBV2 with TRBJ2-2; D call uncertain. The V and J ends lost 4 bases and 5 bases respectively, with 8 bases between them. The CDR3 length is 13 residues. CDR1 is SNHLY and CDR2 is FYNNEI in the germline V gene. As DNA, the CDR3 is TGTGCCAGCAGTGCACAGCGAACCGGGGAGCTGTTTTTT. It translates to CASSAQRTGELFF.

The rearrangement uses TRBV11-2 and TRBJ1-2, with a weak D call TRBD1 (5 bases). CDR1 is SGHAT, CDR2 FQNNGV, per germline. The CDR3 loop spans 16 amino acids. Trimming left V 5 bases short and J 6 bases short, with 22 bases between. This chain's CDR3 is CASSPAREALGDGYTF. Written as DNA, the CDR3 is TGTGCCAGCAGCCCAGCCAGGGAGGCCCTAGGAGATGGCTACACCTTC.

Only one count was recorded for this clone. The chain joins TRBV5-4 to TRBJ1-1; D is unclear. The CDR3 length is 15 residues. Between the trimmed V and J ends, which lost 0 bases and 0 bases, there was a span of 9 bases. Germline V gene lookup returns CDR1 SGHNT and CDR2 YYREEE (reference sequence). The CDR3 reads CASSLAFGMNTEAFF. The CDR3 DNA reads as TGTGCCAGCAGCTTGGCCTTCGGCATGAACACTGAAGCTTTCTTT.

The chain recombines TRBV4-1 with TRBJ1-4; the match to TRBD1 covers 10 bases. Germline values: CDR1 MGHRA, CDR2 YSYEKL. The CDR3 has 15 residues. J lost 6 bases, V lost 5 bases, and 6 bases had no gene match. For the CDR3, the DNA is TGCGCCAGCAGCTTGTCCGGGACAGGGGATGAAAAACTGTTTTTT. It specifies CASSLSGTGDEKLFF.

The sample holds one count of this clone. The CDR3 DNA reads as TGTGCCAGCAGCTTAGCGCCGACTAGTACAGGCACAGATACGCAGTATTTT. Its protein product is CASSLAPTSTGTDTQYF. The chain links TRBV7-6 to TRBJ2-3, with D perhaps matching TRBD2 (6 bases). The CDR3 loop spans 17 amino acids. Per the germline V gene, CDR1 is SGHVS and CDR2 is FNYEAQ. The V end was cut by 0 bases, the J end by 1 base, with 14 bases between.